The sequence of this T cell receptor (beta chain) was determined in a study of shared clonotypes between healthy human individuals. As for the study in general: Each donor's CD4 naive and CD4 memory cells filled three plates apiece, CD8 naive two, and CD8 memory one.

Germline V gene lookup returns CDR1 SGHNT and CDR2 YYREEE (reference sequence). The CDR3 sequence is 16 residues long. V trimming: 4 bases; J trimming: 3 bases; junction bases outside the gene matches: 10. Only in-frame clones appear in the TCRdb table, and some are missing; sequencing was by immunoSEQ multiplex PCR. The table shows 950,000 to 1,300,000 clones, with approximately 76% occurring only once. This chain connects TRBV5-4 to TRBJ2-7; 10 nucleotides align to TRBD2. The sequenced material came from memory CD4+ T cells sorted from blood. Subset given: CD45RA-negative fraction. The clonotype was recovered from a man younger than 30 in good health. CDR3 region: CASSQGTSANSYEQYF. CDR3 nucleotide sequence: TGTGCCAGCAGCCAAGGGACTAGCGCCAATAGCTACGAGCAGTACTTC.